This T cell receptor beta chain was identified in a study of blood T cells in healthy people across ages. In this sample, this clonotype turned up a few times. The use of a sample-barcoded 5' primer and a J-beta primer mix characterized a second PCR of about 6 to 11 cycles. TCRdb reprocessed the 5' RACE reads via MiXCR and lists one record per CDR3 protein. This sample carries about 930,000 distinct CDR3 sequences, roughly 29% of them seen once, and the ten largest clones take 10%. Trimming cost V 2 bases and J 5 bases; bases outside gene matches: 7. The CDR3 has 16 amino acids. The germline V gene has CDR1 SGHVS and CDR2 FQNEAQ. The sample was also reused in another study, on T cells of mothers and their children. As that study records: A few mothers and their six children, all healthy Caucasians, donated. For related and unrelated pairs alike, thymic selection shapes TCR recombination output similarly.

The TCR originated in a woman aged 40 to 50 in good health. The sequencing sample was made of blood. The J gene is TRBJ2-1, the V gene TRBV7-8; TRBD1 agrees at 9 bases. Here the CDR3 reads CASSLRTGGKNNEQFF. The CDR3 bases are TGTGCCAGCAGCTTACGTACAGGGGGCAAGAACAATGAGCAGTTCTTC. The whole variable domain, filled in from reference TRBV7-8 and TRBJ2-1, reads GAGVSQSPRYKVAKRGQDVALRCDPISGHVSLFWYQQALGQGPEFLTYFQNEAQLDKSGLPSDRFFAERPEGSVSTLKIQRTQQEDSAVYLCASSLRTGGKNNEQFFGPGTRLTVL.